Listed below are T cell receptor beta chains from one sample, sequenced in a study of long-term antiretroviral therapy in people with HIV. Profiled with immunoSEQ multiplex PCR; TCRdb holds only in-frame clones, not every one. The sample records 30,000 to 35,000 clones, 75% to 90% being singletons. This specimen was unsorted PBMCs, taken 0.8 years before starting antiretroviral therapy. All receptors come from a man aged 18 to 29 with HIV. CDR3s include the opening cysteine and the closing phenylalanine or tryptophan. Part of the rows lack a size; the others show once, few, many or a class for expanded clones.

J	size	V	CDR3
TRBJ2-3	once	TRBV7-2	CASSLVSPSVYTDTQYF
TRBJ1-1	NA	TRBV5-1	CASSLLGGITEAFF
TRBJ1-5	NA	TRBV6-1	CASTGTNVGNQPQHF
TRBJ1-2	NA	TRBV5-6	CASSLWTVFYGYTF
TRBJ2-7	NA	TRBV29-1	CSVTSGGATYEQYF
TRBJ1-2	NA	TRBV9	CASSVYDQGGGYTF
TRBJ2-7	NA	TRBV15	CATSSRLGYEQYF
TRBJ1-1	once	TRBV6-5	CASSYESMNTEAFF
TRBJ2-7	once	TRBV5-1	CASSLVSQGAYEQYF
TRBJ2-3	NA	TRBV5-4	CASSLSSSTDTQYF
TRBJ1-1	few	TRBV29-1	CSVGDGTGITEAFF
TRBJ1-4	NA	TRBV30	CAWSGQGMEKLFF
TRBJ2-7	NA	TRBV5-6	CASSLGGSGSYEQYF
TRBJ1-2	NA	TRBV11-2	CASSLRPNYGYTF
TRBJ2-1	few	TRBV7-9	CASSLDSSYNEQFF
TRBJ1-1	NA	TRBV2	CASSVGHTEAFF
TRBJ2-7	NA	TRBV18	CASSPFALAGTPYEQYF
TRBJ1-5	few	TRBV19	CASSELGQPQHF
TRBJ2-1	once	TRBV27	CATRDSSLYNEQFF
TRBJ2-1	NA	TRBV29-1	CSAVRGGYNEQFF
TRBJ1-1	few	TRBV19	CASSDGGNTEAFF
TRBJ2-7	NA	TRBV27	CASRVTGTGVEQYF
TRBJ2-3	NA	TRBV15	CATSRDFEDTQYF
TRBJ2-1	NA	TRBV7-9	CASSREQFF
TRBJ2-7	NA	TRBV30	CAWSVRRSSYEQYF
TRBJ1-4	NA	TRBV28	CASSPRAGLEKLFF
TRBJ2-2	NA	TRBV5-6	CASSWGRFGQGAITGELFF
TRBJ2-2	NA	TRBV19	CASSPTGGHGELFF
TRBJ2-2	NA	TRBV29-1	CSVGSRQGRRTGELFF
TRBJ1-5	once	TRBV2	CASHRAKEGNQPQHF
TRBJ1-5	NA	TRBV10-3	CAISVEGVSNQPQHF
TRBJ1-1	NA	TRBV9	CASSVFGQGEAFF
TRBJ1-2	NA	TRBV11-2	CASSLDPGRRGDGYTF
TRBJ2-5	NA	TRBV7-3	CASSFPGAGETQYF
TRBJ2-2	NA	TRBV4-3	CASSPGHFTGELFF
TRBJ2-2	NA	TRBV6-6	CASSVQERGELFF
TRBJ2-1	NA	TRBV9	CASSVVPGGREQFF
TRBJ2-2	NA	TRBV19	CASSIAPSGELFF
TRBJ2-7	NA	TRBV10-1	CASRAGTGGRREQYF
TRBJ1-1	NA	TRBV5-6	CASSQLDRVGTEAFF
TRBJ1-2	NA	TRBV6-5	CASSPDRVNHYGYTF
TRBJ2-3	NA	TRBV7-3	CASSLGPSTDTQYF
TRBJ1-2	NA	TRBV18	CASSYRDRIPDYTF
TRBJ1-1	once	TRBV29-1	CSTGTQNTEAFF
TRBJ2-7	medium-sized	TRBV7-6	CASSLRPTVYEQYF
TRBJ1-6	NA	TRBV28	CASSFRGNSPLHF
TRBJ1-2	NA	TRBV2	CASKMQPLSNGYTF
TRBJ2-5	NA	TRBV5-1	CASRSGLAGLGQETQYF
TRBJ2-1	NA	TRBV30	CAWTQGYINEQFF
TRBJ2-7	NA	TRBV7-2	CASSLARLAGIYEQYF
TRBJ1-5	NA	TRBV7-8	CASSLQGVRGSQPQHF
TRBJ1-1	few	TRBV18	CASSPDRYTEAFF
TRBJ1-4	NA	TRBV5-5	CASSLVVSELFF
TRBJ2-5	NA	TRBV7-2	CASSFPGTTQETQYF